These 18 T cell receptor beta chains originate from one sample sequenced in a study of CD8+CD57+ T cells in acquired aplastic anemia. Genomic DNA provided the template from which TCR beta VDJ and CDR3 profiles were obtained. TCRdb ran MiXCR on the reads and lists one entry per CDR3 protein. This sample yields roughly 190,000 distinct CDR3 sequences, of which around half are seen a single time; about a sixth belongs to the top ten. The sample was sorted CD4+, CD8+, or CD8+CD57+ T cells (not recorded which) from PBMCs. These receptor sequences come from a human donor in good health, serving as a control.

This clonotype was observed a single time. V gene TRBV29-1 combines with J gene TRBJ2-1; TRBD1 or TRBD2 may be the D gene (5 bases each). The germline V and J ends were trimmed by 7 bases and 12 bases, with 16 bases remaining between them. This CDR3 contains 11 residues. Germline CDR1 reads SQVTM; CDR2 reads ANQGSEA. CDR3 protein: CSAHNSGRQFF. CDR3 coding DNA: TGCAGCGCCCATAATTCGGGACGGCAGTTCTTC.

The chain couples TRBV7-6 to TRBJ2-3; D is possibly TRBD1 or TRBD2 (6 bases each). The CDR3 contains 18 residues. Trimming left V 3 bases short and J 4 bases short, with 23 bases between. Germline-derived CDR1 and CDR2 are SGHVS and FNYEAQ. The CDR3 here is CASSLRVKAEGGADTQYF. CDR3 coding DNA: TGTGCCAGCAGCTTGAGGGTTAAAGCGGAGGGGGGAGCAGATACGCAGTATTTT.

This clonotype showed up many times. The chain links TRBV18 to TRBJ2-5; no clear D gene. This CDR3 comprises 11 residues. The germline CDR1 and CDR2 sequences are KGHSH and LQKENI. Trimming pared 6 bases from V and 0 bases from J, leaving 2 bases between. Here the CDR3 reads CASSYQETQYF. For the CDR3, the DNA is TGTGCCAGCTCGTACCAAGAGACCCAGTACTTC. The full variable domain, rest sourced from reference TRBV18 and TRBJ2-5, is NAGVMQNPRHLVRRRGQEARLRCSPMKGHSHVYWYRQLPEEGLKFMVYLQKENIIDESGMPKERFSAEFPKEGPSILRIQQVVRGDSAAYFCASSYQETQYFGPGTRLLVL.

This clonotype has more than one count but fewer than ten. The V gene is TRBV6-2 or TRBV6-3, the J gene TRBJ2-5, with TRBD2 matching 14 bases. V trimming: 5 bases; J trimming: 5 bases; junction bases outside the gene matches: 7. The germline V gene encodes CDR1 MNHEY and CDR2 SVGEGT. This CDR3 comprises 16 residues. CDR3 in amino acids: CASSPHRLAGGETQYF. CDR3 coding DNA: TGTGCCAGCAGTCCTCACCGACTAGCGGGGGGGGAGACCCAGTACTTC.

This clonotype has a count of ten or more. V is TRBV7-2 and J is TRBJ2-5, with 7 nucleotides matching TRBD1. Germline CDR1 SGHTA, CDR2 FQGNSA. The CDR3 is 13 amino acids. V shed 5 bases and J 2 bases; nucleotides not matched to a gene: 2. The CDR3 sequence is CASSPGQQETQYF. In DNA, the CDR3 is TGTGCCAGCAGCCCGGGACAGCAAGAGACCCAGTACTTC.

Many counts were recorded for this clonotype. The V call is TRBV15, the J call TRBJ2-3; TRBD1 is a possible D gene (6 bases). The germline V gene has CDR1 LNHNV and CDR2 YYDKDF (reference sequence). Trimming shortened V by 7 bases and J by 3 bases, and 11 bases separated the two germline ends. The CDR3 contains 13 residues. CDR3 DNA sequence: TGTGCCACCAAGGCAAGGGGGACAGATACGCAGTATTTT. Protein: CATKARGTDTQYF.

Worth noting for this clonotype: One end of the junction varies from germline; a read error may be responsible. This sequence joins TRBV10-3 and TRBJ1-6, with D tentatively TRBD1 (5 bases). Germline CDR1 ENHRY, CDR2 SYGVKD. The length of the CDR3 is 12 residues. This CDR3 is CAIAGLNSPLRF. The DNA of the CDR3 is TGTGCCATCGCGGGACTCAATTCACCCCTCCGCTTT.

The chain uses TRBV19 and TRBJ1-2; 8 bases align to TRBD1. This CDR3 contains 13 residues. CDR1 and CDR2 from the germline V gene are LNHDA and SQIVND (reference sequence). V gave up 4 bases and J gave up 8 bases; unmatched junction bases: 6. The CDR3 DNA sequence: TGTGCCAGTAGTAAGGGACAGGCGACGGGCTACACCTTC. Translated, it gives CASSKGQATGYTF.

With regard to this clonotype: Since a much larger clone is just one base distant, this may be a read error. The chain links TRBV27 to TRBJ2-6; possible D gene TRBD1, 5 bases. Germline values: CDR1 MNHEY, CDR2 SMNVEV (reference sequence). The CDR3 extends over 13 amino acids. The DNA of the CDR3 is TGTGCCAGCAGGAAGCCTGGGGCCAACGTCCTGGCTTTC. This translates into CASRKPGANVLAF. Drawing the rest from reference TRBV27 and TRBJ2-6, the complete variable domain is EAQVTQNPRYLITVTGKKLTVTCSQNMNHEYMSWYRQDPGLGLRQIYYSMNVEVTDKGDVPEGYKVSRKEKRNFPLILESPSPNQTSLYFCASRKPGANVLAFGAGSRLTVL.

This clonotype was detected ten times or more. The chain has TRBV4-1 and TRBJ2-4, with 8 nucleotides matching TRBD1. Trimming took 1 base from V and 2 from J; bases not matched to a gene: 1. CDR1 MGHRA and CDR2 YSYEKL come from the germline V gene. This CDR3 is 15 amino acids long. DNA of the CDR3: TGCGCCAGCAGCCAAGGACAGGGGACCAAAAACATTCAGTACTTC. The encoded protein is CASSQGQGTKNIQYF.

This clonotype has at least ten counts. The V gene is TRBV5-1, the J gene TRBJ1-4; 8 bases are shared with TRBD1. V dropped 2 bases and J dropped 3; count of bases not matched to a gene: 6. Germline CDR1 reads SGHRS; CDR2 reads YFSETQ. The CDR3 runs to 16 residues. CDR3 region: CASSFIPQGANEKLFF. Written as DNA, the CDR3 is TGCGCCAGCAGCTTCATCCCACAGGGGGCTAATGAAAAACTGTTTTTT.

The CDR3 region has the DNA TGTGCCAGTAGTATGGTCGTGGGGTATGGCTACACCTTC. It is translated as CASSMVVGYGYTF. J is TRBJ1-2 and V is TRBV19; D gene unclear. Between the trimmed V and J ends, which lost 3 bases and 5 bases, there was a span of 10 bases. The length of the CDR3 is 13 residues. Germline V gives CDR1 LNHDA, CDR2 SQIVND (reference sequence).

As DNA, the CDR3 is TGTGCCAGCAGCTGGGGAAAACTGTTTTTT. Amino acids: CASSWGKLFF. The V call is TRBV7-6, the J call TRBJ1-4; D remains unclear. Germline V gene sequence: CDR1 SGHVS, CDR2 FNYEAQ. Deletions cut 4 bases from V and 10 bases from J, with 4 bases between. CDR3 length: 10 amino acids.

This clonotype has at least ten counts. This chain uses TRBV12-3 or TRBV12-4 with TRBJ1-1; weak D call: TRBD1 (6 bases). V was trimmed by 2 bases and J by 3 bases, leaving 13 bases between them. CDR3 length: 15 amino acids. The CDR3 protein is CASSLSPRGDTEAFF. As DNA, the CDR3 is TGTGCCAGCAGTTTAAGCCCCAGGGGTGACACTGAAGCTTTCTTT.

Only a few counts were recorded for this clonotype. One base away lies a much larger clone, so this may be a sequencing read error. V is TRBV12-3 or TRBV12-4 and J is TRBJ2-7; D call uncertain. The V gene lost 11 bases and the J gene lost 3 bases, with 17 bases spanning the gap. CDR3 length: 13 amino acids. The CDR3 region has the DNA TGTGCCGTATCCAACTGCTTCAACTACGAGCAGTACTTC. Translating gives CAVSNCFNYEQYF.

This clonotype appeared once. In DNA form, the CDR3 reads TGTGCCAGCAGCCTACCTGGCGGGGCTGGAAACACCATATATTTT. The encoded protein is CASSLPGGAGNTIYF. The V gene is TRBV6-5, the J gene TRBJ1-3; no clear D gene. V shed 6 bases and J shed 2 bases, with 14 bases lying between them. Germline CDR1 and CDR2: MNHEY and SVGAGI. The CDR3 is 15 residues long.

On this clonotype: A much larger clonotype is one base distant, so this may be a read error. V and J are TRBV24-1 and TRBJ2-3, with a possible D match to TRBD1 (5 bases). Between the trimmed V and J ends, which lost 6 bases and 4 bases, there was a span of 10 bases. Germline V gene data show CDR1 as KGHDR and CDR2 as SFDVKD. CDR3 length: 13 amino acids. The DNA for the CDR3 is TGTGCCACCAGTAGGACAAGACCAGATACGCAGTATTTT. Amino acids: CATSRTRPDTQYF.

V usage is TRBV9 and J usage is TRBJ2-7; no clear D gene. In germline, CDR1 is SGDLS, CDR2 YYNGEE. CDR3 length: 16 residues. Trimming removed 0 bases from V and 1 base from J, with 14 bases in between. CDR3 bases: TGTGCCAGCAGCGTAGGCGGCATCTCCTTTTCCTACGAGCAGTACTTC. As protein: CASSVGGISFSYEQYF.